The clone carrying this T cell receptor beta chain was counted at least ten times. Its target is not known. The sample comes from a study of response to subunit inactivated influenza vaccine. Findings and caveats of the study: The authors suggested that every seasonal influenza vaccination recruits few new T cells.

From germline, CDR1 is MNHEY and CDR2 SVGAGI. V was clipped by 2 bases and J by 7 bases, with 9 bases between them. The CDR3 runs to 14 residues. Via MiXCR, TCRdb re-called the RT-PCR reads, giving one row per CDR3 protein. The data hold about 540,000 distinct CDR3 sequences, with roughly 23% observed a single time. The same sample was also used in a study of T cells expressing NK-cell markers. That work adds: TCR beta cDNA was made by 5'RACE template switching with UMIs. Eight donors were sequenced, seven testing HCMV-seropositive and one testing seronegative. Anti-gamma-delta TCR antibody use in several experiments restricted sorting to alpha-beta TCR T cells. The CD3+CD56-NKG2C+ fraction of a handful of donors was likewise dominated by these clonotypes.

The sample consisted of CD4+ T cells sorted from PBMCs, taken 11 to 12 days after vaccination. This receptor was identified in a man over 45 who received an inactivated influenza vaccine. The J gene is TRBJ1-6, the V gene TRBV6-5, with D possibly matching TRBD1 (6 bases). As DNA, the CDR3 is TGTGCCAGCAGTTACAATCAGGGGAATTCACCCCTCCACTTT. This gives the protein CASSYNQGNSPLHF.